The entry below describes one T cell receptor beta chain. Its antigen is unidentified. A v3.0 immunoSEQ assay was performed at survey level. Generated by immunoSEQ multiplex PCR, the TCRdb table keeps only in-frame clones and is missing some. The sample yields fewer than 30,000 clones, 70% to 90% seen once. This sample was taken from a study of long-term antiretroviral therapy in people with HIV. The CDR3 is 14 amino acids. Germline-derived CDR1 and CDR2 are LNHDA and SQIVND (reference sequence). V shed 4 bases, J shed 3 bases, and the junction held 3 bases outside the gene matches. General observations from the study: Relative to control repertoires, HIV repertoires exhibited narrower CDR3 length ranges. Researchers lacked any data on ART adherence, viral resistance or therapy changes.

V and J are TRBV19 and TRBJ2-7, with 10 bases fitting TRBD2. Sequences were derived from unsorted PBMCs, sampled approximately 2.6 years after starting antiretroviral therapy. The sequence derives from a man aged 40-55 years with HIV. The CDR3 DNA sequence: TGTGCCAGTAGTACGGTAGCGGGAGGCTACGAGCAGTACTTC. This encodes CASSTVAGGYEQYF.